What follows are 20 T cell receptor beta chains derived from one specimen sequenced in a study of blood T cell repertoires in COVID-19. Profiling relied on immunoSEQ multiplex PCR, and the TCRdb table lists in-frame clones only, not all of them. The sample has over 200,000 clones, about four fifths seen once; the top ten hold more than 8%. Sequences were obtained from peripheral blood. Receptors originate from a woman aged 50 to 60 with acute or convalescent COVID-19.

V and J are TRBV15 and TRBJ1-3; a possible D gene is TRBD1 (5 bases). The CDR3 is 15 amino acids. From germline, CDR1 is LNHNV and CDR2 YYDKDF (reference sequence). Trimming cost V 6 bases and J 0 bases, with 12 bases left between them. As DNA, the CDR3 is TGTGCCACCAGTCTGGGGAGGGGCTCTGGAAACACCATATATTTT. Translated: CATSLGRGSGNTIYF.

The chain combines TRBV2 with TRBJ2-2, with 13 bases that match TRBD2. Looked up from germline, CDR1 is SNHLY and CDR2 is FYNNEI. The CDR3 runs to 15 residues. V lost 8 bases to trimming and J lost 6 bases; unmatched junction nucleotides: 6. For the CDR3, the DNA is TGTGCCAGCGGCACCGGGACTAGCGGGGCCGGGGAGCTGTTTTTT. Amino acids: CASGTGTSGAGELFF.

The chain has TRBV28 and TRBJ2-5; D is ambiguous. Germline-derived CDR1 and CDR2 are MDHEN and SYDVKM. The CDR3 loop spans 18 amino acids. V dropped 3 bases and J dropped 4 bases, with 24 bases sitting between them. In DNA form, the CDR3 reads TGTGCCAGCAGTTTGTATGCTCTCCCGGAATCGACGGGAGAGACCCAGTACTTC. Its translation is CASSLYALPESTGETQYF.

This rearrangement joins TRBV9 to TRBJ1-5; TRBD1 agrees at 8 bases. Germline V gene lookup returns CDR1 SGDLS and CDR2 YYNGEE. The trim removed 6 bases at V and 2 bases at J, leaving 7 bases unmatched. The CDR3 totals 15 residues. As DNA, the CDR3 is TGTGCCAGCAACCCTACAGGGGGTGGCAATCAGCCCCAGCATTTT. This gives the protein CASNPTGGGNQPQHF.

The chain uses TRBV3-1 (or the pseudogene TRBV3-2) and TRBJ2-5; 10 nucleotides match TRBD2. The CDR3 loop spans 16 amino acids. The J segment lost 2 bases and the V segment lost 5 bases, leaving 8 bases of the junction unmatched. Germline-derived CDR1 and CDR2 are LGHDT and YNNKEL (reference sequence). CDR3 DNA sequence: TGTGCCAGCAGCTTAACTAGCGGGACAGATCAAGAGACCCAGTACTTC. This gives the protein CASSLTSGTDQETQYF.

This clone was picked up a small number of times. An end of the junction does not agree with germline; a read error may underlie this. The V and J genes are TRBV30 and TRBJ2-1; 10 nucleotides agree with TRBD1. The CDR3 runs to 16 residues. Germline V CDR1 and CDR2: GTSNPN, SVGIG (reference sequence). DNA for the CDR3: TGTGCCTGGAGTGTAAGGGGACAGGGGATTTACAGTGAGCAGTTCTTC. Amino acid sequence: CAWSVRGQGIYSEQFF.

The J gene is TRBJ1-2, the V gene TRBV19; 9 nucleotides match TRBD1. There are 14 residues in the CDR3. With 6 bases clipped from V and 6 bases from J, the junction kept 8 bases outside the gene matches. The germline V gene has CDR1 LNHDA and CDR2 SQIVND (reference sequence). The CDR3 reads CASRFRDRVHGYTF. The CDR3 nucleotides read TGTGCCAGTAGATTCAGGGACAGGGTTCATGGCTACACCTTC.

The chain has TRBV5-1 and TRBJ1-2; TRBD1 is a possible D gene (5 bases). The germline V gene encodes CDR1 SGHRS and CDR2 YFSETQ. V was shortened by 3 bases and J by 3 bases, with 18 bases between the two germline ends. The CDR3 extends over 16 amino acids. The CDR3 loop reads CASSSSPRVQYYGYTF. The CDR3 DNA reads TGCGCCAGCAGCTCCTCCCCCAGGGTTCAGTACTATGGCTACACCTTC.

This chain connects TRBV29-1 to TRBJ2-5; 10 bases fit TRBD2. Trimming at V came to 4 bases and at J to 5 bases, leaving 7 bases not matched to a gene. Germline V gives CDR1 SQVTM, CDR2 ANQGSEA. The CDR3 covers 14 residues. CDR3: CSVAASGRGETQYF. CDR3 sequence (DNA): TGCAGCGTTGCAGCTAGCGGGAGAGGCGAGACCCAGTACTTC.

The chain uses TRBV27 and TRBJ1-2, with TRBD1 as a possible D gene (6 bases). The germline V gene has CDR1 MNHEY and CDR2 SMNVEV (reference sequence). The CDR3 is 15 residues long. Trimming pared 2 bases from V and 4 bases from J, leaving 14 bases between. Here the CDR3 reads CASSLGQGNPYGYTF. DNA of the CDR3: TGTGCCAGCAGTTTAGGGCAGGGGAATCCCTATGGCTACACCTTC.

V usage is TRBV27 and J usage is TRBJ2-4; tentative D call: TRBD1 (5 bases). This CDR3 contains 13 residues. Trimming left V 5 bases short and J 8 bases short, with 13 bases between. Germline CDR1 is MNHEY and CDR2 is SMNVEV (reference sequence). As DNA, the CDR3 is TGTGCCAGCAGTCGGACAACCGTGGACATTCAGTACTTC. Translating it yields CASSRTTVDIQYF.

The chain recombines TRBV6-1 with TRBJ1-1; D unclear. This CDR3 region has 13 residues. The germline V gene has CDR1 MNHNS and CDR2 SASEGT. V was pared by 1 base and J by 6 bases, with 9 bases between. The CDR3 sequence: CASSEESVSEAFF. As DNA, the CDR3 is TGTGCCAGCAGTGAAGAGTCAGTTTCTGAAGCTTTCTTT.

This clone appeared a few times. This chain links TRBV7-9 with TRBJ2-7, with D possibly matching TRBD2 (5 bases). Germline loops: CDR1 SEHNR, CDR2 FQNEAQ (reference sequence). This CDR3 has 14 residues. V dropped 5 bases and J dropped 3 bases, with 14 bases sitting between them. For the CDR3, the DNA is TGTGCCAGCAGCCCCCTGAGGGCCGGCTACGAGCAGTACTTC. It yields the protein CASSPLRAGYEQYF.

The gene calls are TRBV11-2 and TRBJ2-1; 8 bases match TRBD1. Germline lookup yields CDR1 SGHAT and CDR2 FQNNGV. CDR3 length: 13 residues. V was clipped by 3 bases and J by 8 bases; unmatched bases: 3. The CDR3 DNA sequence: TGTGCCAGCAGCTTGGACAGGGAAGATGAGCAGTTCTTC. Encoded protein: CASSLDREDEQFF.

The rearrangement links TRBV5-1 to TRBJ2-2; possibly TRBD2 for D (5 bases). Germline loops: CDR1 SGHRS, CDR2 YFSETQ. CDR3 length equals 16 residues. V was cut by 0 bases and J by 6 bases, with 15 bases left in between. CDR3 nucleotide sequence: TGCGCCAGCAGCTTGGCCTTGAGGGCGTCTGCCGGGGAGCTGTTTTTT. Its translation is CASSLALRASAGELFF.

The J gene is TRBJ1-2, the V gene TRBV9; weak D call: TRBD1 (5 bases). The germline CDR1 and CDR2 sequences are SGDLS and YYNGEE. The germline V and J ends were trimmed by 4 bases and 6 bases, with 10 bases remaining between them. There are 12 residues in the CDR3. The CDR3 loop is CASSPAGDGYTF. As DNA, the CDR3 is TGTGCCAGCAGCCCTGCGGGGGATGGCTACACCTTC.

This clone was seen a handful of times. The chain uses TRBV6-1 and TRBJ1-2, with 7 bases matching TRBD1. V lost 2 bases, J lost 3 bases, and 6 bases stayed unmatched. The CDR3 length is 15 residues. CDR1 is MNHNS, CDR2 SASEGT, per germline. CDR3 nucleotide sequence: TGTGCCAGCAGTGAACGGGTCGACAGGGACTATGGCTACACCTTC. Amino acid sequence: CASSERVDRDYGYTF.

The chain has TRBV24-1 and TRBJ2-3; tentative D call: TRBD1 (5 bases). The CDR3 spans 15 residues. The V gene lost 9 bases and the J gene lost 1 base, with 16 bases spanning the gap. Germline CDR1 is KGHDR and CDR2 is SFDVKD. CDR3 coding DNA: TGTGCCACCTCGACGACCAGGGTTGGCACAGATACGCAGTATTTT. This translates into CATSTTRVGTDTQYF.

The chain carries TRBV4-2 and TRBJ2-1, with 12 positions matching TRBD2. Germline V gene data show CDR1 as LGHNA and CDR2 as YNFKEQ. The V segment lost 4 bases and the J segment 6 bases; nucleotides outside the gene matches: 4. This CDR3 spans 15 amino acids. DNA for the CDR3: TGTGCCAGCAGCCCCCTAGCGGGAGGGTCCAATGAGCAGTTCTTC. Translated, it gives CASSPLAGGSNEQFF.

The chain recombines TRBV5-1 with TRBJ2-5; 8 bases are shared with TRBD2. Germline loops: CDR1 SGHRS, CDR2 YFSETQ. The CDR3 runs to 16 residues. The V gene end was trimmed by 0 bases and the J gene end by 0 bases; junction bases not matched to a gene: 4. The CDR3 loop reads CASSLESGGNQETQYF. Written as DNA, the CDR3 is TGCGCCAGCAGCTTGGAGAGCGGGGGTAACCAAGAGACCCAGTACTTC.